This T cell receptor beta chain was recovered during a study of OX40 agonist ivuxolimab in advanced cancers. Study details: Aged about 23 to 90 with a mean of approximately 60 years, they were around 85% male. A partial response was reached by three patients: one with hepatocellular carcinoma and two with cutaneous melanoma.

This table comes from immunoSEQ multiplex PCR, and its TCRdb copy is limited to in-frame clones, with some not included. The table has 66,000 or so clones, roughly nine tenths seen once. Trimming pared 6 bases from V and 5 bases from J, leaving 9 bases between. Germline values: CDR1 ENHRY, CDR2 SYGVKD. The CDR3 sequence is 12 residues long. This clone was seen a handful of times. Its antigen is as yet unknown. This sample includes further DNA sequences coding for the same CDR3. Notes on the study in general: On average, CD8+ T cells showed a greater number of expanded clones than CD4+. It was not determined which antigens were specifically recognized by the peripheral T cells that had undergone clonal expansion.

This receptor was obtained from an adult with an advanced solid tumor such as melanoma, head and neck, liver or kidney cancer. V is TRBV10-3 and J is TRBJ2-3, with a tentative D call TRBD1 (5 bases). The starting material was CD4+ or CD8+ T cells sorted from blood, obtained in a trial of the OX40 agonist ivuxolimab. In nucleotides, the CDR3 is TGTGCCATCAGCGAGACAGAAGATACGCAGTATTTT. Protein: CAISETEDTQYF.